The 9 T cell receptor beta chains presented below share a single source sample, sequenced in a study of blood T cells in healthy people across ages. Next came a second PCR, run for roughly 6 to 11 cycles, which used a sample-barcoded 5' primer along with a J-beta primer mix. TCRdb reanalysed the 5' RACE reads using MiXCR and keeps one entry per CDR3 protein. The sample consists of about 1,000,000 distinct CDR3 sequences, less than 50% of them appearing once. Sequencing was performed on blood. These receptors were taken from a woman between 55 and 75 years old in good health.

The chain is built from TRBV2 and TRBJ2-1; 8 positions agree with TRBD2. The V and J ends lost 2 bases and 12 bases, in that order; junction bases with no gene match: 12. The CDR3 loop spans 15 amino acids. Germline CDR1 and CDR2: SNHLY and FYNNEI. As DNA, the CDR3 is TGTGCCAGCAGTGAAAGGGCTAGCGGGCGACGCGGGCAGTTCTTC. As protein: CASSERASGRRGQFF.

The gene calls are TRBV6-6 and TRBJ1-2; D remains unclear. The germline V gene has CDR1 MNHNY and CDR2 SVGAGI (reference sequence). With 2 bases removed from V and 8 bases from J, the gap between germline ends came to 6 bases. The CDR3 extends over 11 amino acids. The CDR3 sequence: CASSYGQGYTF. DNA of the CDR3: TGTGCCAGCAGTTACGGGCAGGGCTACACCTTC.

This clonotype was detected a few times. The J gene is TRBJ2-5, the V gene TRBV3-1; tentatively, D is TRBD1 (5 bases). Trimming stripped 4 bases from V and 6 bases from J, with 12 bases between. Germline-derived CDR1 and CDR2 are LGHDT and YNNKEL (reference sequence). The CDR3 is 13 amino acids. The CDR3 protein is CASSLVSGQTQYF. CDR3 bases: TGTGCCAGCAGCCTCGTATCAGGGCAGACCCAGTACTTC.

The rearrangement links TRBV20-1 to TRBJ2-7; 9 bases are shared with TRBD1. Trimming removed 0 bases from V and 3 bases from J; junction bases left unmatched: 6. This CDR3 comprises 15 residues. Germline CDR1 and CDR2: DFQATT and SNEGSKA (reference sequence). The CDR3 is CSARDLGTGYYEQYF. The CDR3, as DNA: TGCAGTGCTAGAGATCTCGGGACAGGGTACTACGAGCAGTACTTC.

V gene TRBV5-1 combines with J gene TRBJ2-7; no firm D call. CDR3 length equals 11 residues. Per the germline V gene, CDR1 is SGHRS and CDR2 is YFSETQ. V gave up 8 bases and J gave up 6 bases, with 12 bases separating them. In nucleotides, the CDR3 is TGCGCCAGTCCATCGCACCCCGAGCAGTACTTC. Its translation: CASPSHPEQYF. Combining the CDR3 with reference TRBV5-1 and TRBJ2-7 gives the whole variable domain KAGVTQTPRYLIKTRGQQVTLSCSPISGHRSVSWYQQTPGQGLQFLFEYFSETQRNKGNFPGRFSGRQFSNSRSEMNVSTLELGDSALYLCASPSHPEQYFGPGTRLTVT.

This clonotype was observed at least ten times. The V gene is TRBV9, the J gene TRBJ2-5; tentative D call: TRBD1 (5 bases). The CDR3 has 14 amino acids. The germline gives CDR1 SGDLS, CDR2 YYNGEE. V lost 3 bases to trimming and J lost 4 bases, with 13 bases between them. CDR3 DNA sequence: TGTGCCAGCAGCGCGAGGCAGGGTGGAGAGACCCAGTACTTC. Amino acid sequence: CASSARQGGETQYF.

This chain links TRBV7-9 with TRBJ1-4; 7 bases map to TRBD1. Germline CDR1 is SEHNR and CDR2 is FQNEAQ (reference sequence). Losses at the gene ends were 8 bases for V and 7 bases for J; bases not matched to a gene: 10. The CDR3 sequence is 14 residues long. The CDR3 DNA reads TGTGCCAGCGTTCAGGGACAGCCCTCTGAAAAACTGTTTTTT. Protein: CASVQGQPSEKLFF.

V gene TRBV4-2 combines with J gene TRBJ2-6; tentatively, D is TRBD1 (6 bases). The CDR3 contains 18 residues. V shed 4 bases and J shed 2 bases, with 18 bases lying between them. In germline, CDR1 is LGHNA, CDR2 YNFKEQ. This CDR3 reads CASSLRGNFNTGANVLTF. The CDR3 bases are TGTGCCAGCAGCCTCAGGGGAAACTTTAATACTGGGGCCAACGTCCTGACTTTC.

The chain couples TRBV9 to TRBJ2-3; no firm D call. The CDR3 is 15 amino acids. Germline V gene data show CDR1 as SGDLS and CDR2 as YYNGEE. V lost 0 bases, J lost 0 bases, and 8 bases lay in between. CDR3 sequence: CASSVGATSTDTQYF. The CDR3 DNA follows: TGTGCCAGCAGCGTAGGAGCGACTAGCACAGATACGCAGTATTTT.